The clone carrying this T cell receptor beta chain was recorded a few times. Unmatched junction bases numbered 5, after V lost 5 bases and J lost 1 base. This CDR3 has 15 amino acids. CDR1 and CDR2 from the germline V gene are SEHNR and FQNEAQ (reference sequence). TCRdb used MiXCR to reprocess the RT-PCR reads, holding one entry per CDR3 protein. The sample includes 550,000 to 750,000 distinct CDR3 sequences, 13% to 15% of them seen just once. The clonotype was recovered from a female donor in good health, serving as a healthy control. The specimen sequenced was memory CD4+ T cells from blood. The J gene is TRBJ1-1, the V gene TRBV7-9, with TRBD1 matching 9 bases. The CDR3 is CASSIDRGRNTEAFF. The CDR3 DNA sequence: TGTGCCAGCAGCATAGACAGGGGGAGGAACACTGAAGCTTTCTTT.